This TCR beta chain was documented in a study of T-cell reconstitution after alpha-beta-depleted transplantation in children. Whole-study results and caveats: The authors attributed T-cell counts and diversity one year after transplant mostly to newly produced T cells.

V was shortened by 0 bases and J by 4 bases, with 0 bases between the two germline ends. This CDR3 is built from 12 residues. This clonotype was seen ten or more times. Its matching antigen is unknown. Unique molecular identifiers were incorporated during preparation of the TCRbeta library. A single record per CDR3 protein comes from TCRdb applying MiXCR to the PCR reads. Of about 290,000 distinct CDR3 sequences detected, 7.5% to 9% appear once; the ten largest clones hold approximately 8.6%. V is TRBV12-3 or TRBV12-4 and J is TRBJ2-2; D is unclear. This receptor was obtained from a female patient younger than 10 who had a stem cell transplant for Fanconi anemia, so the T cells may come from the graft donor. The specimen comprised peripheral blood, sampled 360 days after TCRalphabeta/CD19-depleted stem cell transplant. This chain's CDR3 is CASSLATGELFF. The CDR3 region has the DNA TGTGCCAGCAGTTTAGCCACCGGGGAGCTGTTTTTT.